The next 31 T cell receptor beta chains were all read from a single sample in a study of blood T cell repertoires in COVID-19. Clones were sequenced by immunoSEQ multiplex PCR, and TCRdb holds only the in-frame ones, with some missing. The table lists about 330,000 clones, approximately 90% of them singletons. The sample consisted of peripheral blood. The receptors derive from a woman aged 45-65 years with active or convalescent COVID-19.

This clone was seen only a few times. The chain couples TRBV19 to TRBJ1-2; tentatively, D is TRBD1 (5 bases). Trimming stripped 6 bases from V and 4 bases from J, with 15 bases between. CDR1 and CDR2 from the germline V gene are LNHDA and SQIVND (reference sequence). The CDR3 loop spans 14 amino acids. CDR3 coding DNA: TGTGCCAGTAGCCTCCCCGGGGGGATCTATGGCTACACCTTC. Protein product: CASSLPGGIYGYTF.

This clone occurred once. The CDR3 here is CASSRTQGENGELFF. The CDR3 nucleotides are TGTGCCAGCAGCCGCACACAGGGGGAAAACGGGGAGCTGTTTTTT. J is TRBJ2-2 and V is TRBV4-2; TRBD1 agrees at 8 bases. Per the germline V gene, CDR1 is LGHNA and CDR2 is YNFKEQ. With V trimmed by 4 bases and J by 7 bases, 8 bases remained unmatched. This CDR3 region has 15 residues.

This sequence joins TRBV3-1 (or the pseudogene TRBV3-2) and TRBJ2-4, with TRBD1 matching over 11 bases. The V gene end was trimmed by 5 bases and the J gene end by 6 bases; junction bases not matched to a gene: 9. This CDR3 has 16 amino acids. CDR1 is LGHDT, CDR2 YNNKEL, per germline (reference sequence). The CDR3, as DNA: TGTGCCAGCAGCGATCATGCCGGGACAGGGGGAAACATTCAGTACTTC. This gives the protein CASSDHAGTGGNIQYF.

The gene calls are TRBV18 and TRBJ1-1; 9 nucleotides match TRBD1. V lost 4 bases, J lost 3 bases, and 9 bases stayed unmatched. The CDR3 length is 16 residues. The germline CDR1 and CDR2 sequences are KGHSH and LQKENI. The CDR3 spells CASSRLQGAGDTEAFF. In nucleotides, the CDR3 is TGTGCCAGCTCACGTCTACAGGGGGCCGGGGACACTGAAGCTTTCTTT.

This chain connects TRBV5-8 to TRBJ1-5; tentative D call: TRBD1 (6 bases). The CDR3 runs to 17 residues. CDR1 is SGHTS and CDR2 is YDEGEE in the germline V gene. Trimming removed 2 bases from V and 2 bases from J, with 17 bases in between. The CDR3: CASSLGQPTVGNQPQHF. As DNA, the CDR3 is TGTGCCAGCAGCTTAGGACAGCCAACGGTGGGCAATCAGCCCCAGCATTTT.

As DNA, the CDR3 is TGTGCCAGCAGCTTAGGCGGGGACCACTATGGCTACACCTTC. The encoded protein is CASSLGGDHYGYTF. The V call is TRBV11-3, the J call TRBJ1-2, with D possibly being TRBD1 (5 bases). V was pared by 1 base and J by 3 bases, with 9 bases between. This CDR3 contains 14 residues. Germline V gives CDR1 SGHNT, CDR2 YENEEA.

The chain uses TRBV7-3 and TRBJ2-1, with a possible D match to TRBD2 (7 bases). This CDR3 spans 16 amino acids. The V end was cut by 4 bases, the J end by 2 bases, with 15 bases between. Germline assignment: CDR1 SGHTA and CDR2 FQGTGA. CDR3 sequence: CASSSQAGAAYNEQFF. The DNA for the CDR3 is TGTGCCAGCAGCTCCCAGGCGGGGGCAGCCTACAATGAGCAGTTCTTC. The full variable domain, its missing parts supplied by reference TRBV7-3 and TRBJ2-1, is GAGVSQTPSNKVTEKGKYVELRCDPISGHTALYWYRQSLGQGPEFLIYFQGTGAADDSGLPNDRFFAVRPEGSVSTLKIQRTERGDSAVYLCASSSQAGAAYNEQFFGPGTRLTVL.

As DNA, the CDR3 is TGCGCCAGCAGCCCGAGCAGACAGGGGGAGACCCAGTACTTC. It encodes CASSPSRQGETQYF. V gene TRBV5-1 combines with J gene TRBJ2-5; TRBD1 matches 8 bases. Per germline, CDR1 SGHRS and CDR2 YFSETQ. Germline trimming cut 4 bases from V and 5 bases from J; bases unmatched to any gene: 7. The CDR3 runs to 14 residues.

The chain recombines TRBV28 with TRBJ2-1, with 9 bases aligning to TRBD2. Per the germline V gene, CDR1 is MDHEN and CDR2 is SYDVKM. There are 15 residues in the CDR3. The V segment lost 4 bases and the J segment 10 bases; nucleotides outside the gene matches: 11. CDR3 protein: CASSSLWAGGPEQFF. CDR3 bases: TGTGCCAGCAGTTCCCTTTGGGCGGGAGGGCCCGAGCAGTTCTTC.

The chain combines TRBV25-1 with TRBJ1-1; tentative D call: TRBD1 (5 bases). V shed 4 bases and J shed 2 bases, with 14 bases lying between them. CDR3 length: 15 amino acids. Germline V gene lookup returns CDR1 MGHDK and CDR2 SYGVNS. The CDR3 DNA reads TGTGCCAGCAGTGCGGGAGACAGACTTAACACTGAAGCTTTCTTT. Translating gives CASSAGDRLNTEAFF. The full variable domain, in which reference TRBV25-1 and TRBJ1-1 provide the parts outside the CDR3, is EADIYQTPRYLVIGTGKKITLECSQTMGHDKMYWYQQDPGMELHLIHYSYGVNSTEKGDLSSESTVSRIRTEHFPLTLESARPSHTSQYLCASSAGDRLNTEAFFGQGTRLTVV.

This clone is a singleton in its sample. V is TRBV27 and J is TRBJ1-1; 9 bases are shared with TRBD1. Per the germline V gene, CDR1 is MNHEY and CDR2 is SMNVEV (reference sequence). The CDR3 has 13 amino acids. J gave up 10 bases and V 4 bases, and 7 bases lay outside the gene matches. The DNA for the CDR3 is TGTGCCAGCAGTTCACAGGGGGCGCTGATAGCTTTCTTT. Residues: CASSSQGALIAFF.

This rearrangement joins TRBV19 to TRBJ1-5; 7 bases agree with TRBD1. CDR1 is LNHDA and CDR2 is SQIVND in the germline V gene (reference sequence). The ends lost 11 bases at V and 3 bases at J; junction bases unmatched: 10. The CDR3 length is 14 residues. The CDR3 nucleotides are TGTGCCTCCAATAGGGGGCTAATCAATCAGCCCCAGCATTTT. Encoded protein: CASNRGLINQPQHF.

The V and J genes are TRBV10-3 and TRBJ1-5, with 8 bases lining up with TRBD1. The CDR3 consists of 14 residues. J lost 2 bases, V lost 5 bases, and 2 bases had no gene match. Germline CDR1 reads ENHRY; CDR2 reads SYGVKD. DNA of the CDR3: TGTGCCATCAGTAAGGACAGGGGCAATCAGCCCCAGCATTTT. Amino acid sequence: CAISKDRGNQPQHF.

V usage is TRBV28 and J usage is TRBJ1-2, with D possibly matching TRBD1 (5 bases). Germline V gene sequence: CDR1 MDHEN, CDR2 SYDVKM. V was pared by 1 base and J by 2 bases, with 17 bases between. CDR3 length equals 17 residues. CDR3 nucleotides: TGTGCCAGCAGTTTATTTGCCTCGGGGGAAACCAACTATGGCTACACCTTC. It yields the protein CASSLFASGETNYGYTF.

This chain connects TRBV6-5 to TRBJ2-3, with 7 bases that match TRBD2. The J segment lost 4 bases and the V segment lost 7 bases, leaving 8 bases of the junction unmatched. CDR1 is MNHEY, CDR2 SVGAGI, per germline. This CDR3 contains 14 residues. The CDR3 DNA reads TGTGCCAGCACCCCCCCGCGGGGGTCAGATACGCAGTATTTT. Its protein is CASTPPRGSDTQYF.

CDR3 sequence: CASSLVLAGGETQYF. Here the CDR3 DNA reads TGTGCCAGCAGCTTAGTGCTAGCGGGGGGGGAGACCCAGTACTTC. The chain recombines TRBV7-2 with TRBJ2-5; the match to TRBD2 covers 12 bases. Per the germline V gene, CDR1 is SGHTA and CDR2 is FQGNSA. The CDR3 is made up of 15 amino acids. Trimming cost V 1 base and J 5 bases; bases outside gene matches: 2.

The V and J genes are TRBV4-1 and TRBJ2-5, with TRBD1 matching 7 bases. CDR3 size: 17 residues. The germline V gene encodes CDR1 MGHRA and CDR2 YSYEKL. The V gene end was trimmed by 1 base and the J gene end by 5 bases; junction bases not matched to a gene: 13. The CDR3 protein is CASSQVYSRGRVETQYF. The CDR3 coding sequence is TGCGCCAGCAGCCAAGTGTACTCGAGGGGGCGCGTGGAGACCCAGTACTTC.

The V call is TRBV5-1, the J call TRBJ2-2; D perhaps matches TRBD1 (6 bases). V dropped 3 bases and J dropped 5 bases, with 17 bases sitting between them. The germline V gene encodes CDR1 SGHRS and CDR2 YFSETQ. There are 16 residues in the CDR3. The CDR3 here is CASSSHTGSGTGELFF. The CDR3 bases are TGCGCCAGCAGCTCACATACAGGGTCGGGGACCGGGGAGCTGTTTTTT.

The J gene is TRBJ2-1, the V gene TRBV29-1; 10 nucleotides line up with TRBD2. Trimming cost V 7 bases and J 0 bases; bases outside gene matches: 12. Germline CDR1 and CDR2: SQVTM and ANQGSEA. The CDR3 loop spans 17 amino acids. The CDR3 sequence: CSASFRLAGLSYNEQFF. The DNA for the CDR3 is TGCAGCGCCTCATTCCGACTAGCGGGCCTCTCCTACAATGAGCAGTTCTTC.

The rearrangement joins TRBV4-2 to TRBJ2-7, with 9 bases identical to TRBD2. Germline assignment: CDR1 LGHNA and CDR2 YNFKEQ. The CDR3 runs to 15 residues. Unmatched junction bases numbered 5, after V lost 1 base and J lost 4 bases. The CDR3 nucleotides read TGTGCCAGCAGCCAAGGTACTAGCGGGCCTTACGAGCAGTACTTC. It translates to CASSQGTSGPYEQYF.

The chain carries TRBV11-2 and TRBJ2-3; D not resolved. The CDR3 has 17 amino acids. Trimming removed 5 bases at V and 3 bases at J, with 21 bases between. Germline assignment: CDR1 SGHAT and CDR2 FQNNGV. The DNA of the CDR3 is TGTGCCAGCAGCCCAGAGCCAGCCCTTAGAGGAACAGATACGCAGTATTTT. This encodes CASSPEPALRGTDTQYF. The whole variable domain, remainder taken from reference TRBV11-2 and TRBJ2-3, is EAGVAQSPRYKIIEKRQSVAFWCNPISGHATLYWYQQILGQGPKLLIQFQNNGVVDDSQLPKDRFSAERLKGVDSTLKIQPAKLEDSAVYLCASSPEPALRGTDTQYFGPGTRLTVL.

The gene calls are TRBV7-2 and TRBJ2-6; D remains ambiguous. The CDR3 runs to 15 residues. Trimming shortened V by 1 base and J by 4 bases, and 8 bases separated the two germline ends. The germline CDR1 and CDR2 sequences are SGHTA and FQGNSA. CDR3 nucleotide sequence: TGTGCCAGCAGCTTAGATGGCTCGGGGGCCAACGTCCTGACTTTC. This encodes CASSLDGSGANVLTF.

The chain employs TRBV28 and TRBJ1-2; 8 nucleotides line up with TRBD1. This CDR3 spans 14 amino acids. Germline CDR1 and CDR2: MDHEN and SYDVKM. The J segment lost 7 bases and the V segment lost 10 bases, leaving 14 bases of the junction unmatched. CDR3 region: CATADRVLTIGYTF. As DNA, the CDR3 is TGTGCCACCGCGGACAGGGTTTTAACGATTGGCTACACCTTC.

This chain links TRBV19 with TRBJ1-2; TRBD1 might be the D (5 bases). The CDR3 has 15 amino acids. Germline CDR1 is LNHDA and CDR2 is SQIVND (reference sequence). V was shortened by 4 bases and J by 2 bases, with 14 bases between the two germline ends. The CDR3 coding sequence is TGTGCCAGTAGTAGCAGGGCCAATATAAACTATGGCTACACCTTC. Amino acid sequence: CASSSRANINYGYTF.

The rearrangement uses TRBV11-2 and TRBJ1-2, with D unclear. V was pared by 0 bases and J by 0 bases, with 8 bases between. Per the germline V gene, CDR1 is SGHAT and CDR2 is FQNNGV. This CDR3 comprises 15 residues. CDR3 amino acids: CASSLELPANYGYTF. Here the CDR3 DNA reads TGTGCCAGCAGCTTAGAGTTACCGGCTAACTATGGCTACACCTTC.

The V call is TRBV11-2, the J call TRBJ2-2; TRBD2 aligns across 10 bases. From germline, CDR1 is SGHAT and CDR2 FQNNGV. J lost 8 bases, V lost 6 bases, and 12 bases had no gene match. The CDR3 is made up of 16 amino acids. The CDR3 DNA reads TGTGCCAGCAGTCTCGGGCTCGCTAGCGGGAGAGGGGAGCTGTTTTTT. Translated: CASSLGLASGRGELFF.

The chain links TRBV2 to TRBJ1-1, with D perhaps matching TRBD1 (6 bases). From germline, CDR1 is SNHLY and CDR2 FYNNEI. This CDR3 has 15 residues. V shed 4 bases and J shed 7 bases, with 19 bases lying between them. The CDR3, as DNA: TGTGCCAGCAGTGCTAGCTCCCGGGACATCGGTGAAGCTTTCTTT. Translation: CASSASSRDIGEAFF.

This clone was seen once. The V call is TRBV5-1, the J call TRBJ2-6; 7 bases map to TRBD1. This CDR3 spans 19 amino acids. Germline loops: CDR1 SGHRS, CDR2 YFSETQ. V lost 1 base and J lost 2; bases outside the gene matches: 12. The CDR3 nucleotides are TGCGCCAGCAGCTTGTATACAGGGGCTTATTCCCCTGGGGCCAACGTCCTGACTTTC. The encoded protein is CASSLYTGAYSPGANVLTF.

The chain joins TRBV2 to TRBJ2-1; TRBD2 matches 13 bases. Germline V lookup: CDR1 SNHLY, CDR2 FYNNEI. The V segment lost 3 bases and the J segment 2 bases; nucleotides outside the gene matches: 13. The CDR3 extends over 20 amino acids. The CDR3 bases are TGTGCCAGCAGTGAGTCACTAGCGGGAGGGGAAGGTGCAACCTACAATGAGCAGTTCTTC. As protein: CASSESLAGGEGATYNEQFF. Filled out from reference TRBV2 and TRBJ2-1, the complete variable domain reads EPEVTQTPSHQVTQMGQEVILRCVPISNHLYFYWYRQILGQKVEFLVSFYNNEISEKSEIFDDQFSVERPDGSNFTLKIRSTKLEDSAMYFCASSESLAGGEGATYNEQFFGPGTRLTVL.

CDR3 protein: CASSLRLAGKKIPTDTQYF. In DNA form, the CDR3 reads TGTGCCAGCAGCTTAAGACTAGCGGGAAAGAAAATACCCACAGATACGCAGTATTTT. The chain has TRBV7-6 and TRBJ2-3; the match to TRBD2 covers 11 bases. With V trimmed by 2 bases and J by 2 bases, 12 bases remained unmatched. This CDR3 spans 19 amino acids. Germline V gene data show CDR1 as SGHVS and CDR2 as FNYEAQ.

V and J are TRBV11-2 and TRBJ2-5; 7 bases are shared with TRBD1. V was pared by 6 bases and J by 4 bases, with 14 bases of the junction left unmatched. Germline-derived CDR1 and CDR2 are SGHAT and FQNNGV. The CDR3 length is 16 residues. CDR3 protein: CASRQQGISPRETQYF. The CDR3 DNA reads as TGTGCCAGCAGACAACAGGGGATTTCTCCACGAGAGACCCAGTACTTC.